These T cell receptor beta chains were read from a single sample in a study of PD-1 blockade in classical Hodgkin lymphoma. Repertoires were generated with immunoSEQ multiplex PCR, while TCRdb's copy carries only in-frame clones and drops some. The repertoire holds some 93,000 clones, with around 80% as singletons. The sequencing here drew on peripheral blood mononuclear cells (PBMCs), taken before the fourth cycle of nivolumab. These receptors all come from a human donor with classical Hodgkin lymphoma. CDR3s include the opening cysteine and the closing phenylalanine or tryptophan. The D gene is left open where the match is weak. A row's size may be missing; if present it is once, few, many or a size class.

size: .
D: TRBD1
J: TRBJ2-2
V: TRBV5-1
DNA: TGCGCCAGCAGCTTGGTGCGGACAGGGGGCCCGGGGGAGCTGTTTTTT
CDR3: CASSLVRTGGPGELFF

size: .
D: .
J: TRBJ2-5
V: TRBV5-6
DNA: TGTGCCAGCAGCTTCGGTCAGGGGATAGAGACCCAGTACTTC
CDR3: CASSFGQGIETQYF

size: .
D: TRBD2
J: TRBJ2-3
V: TRBV10-2
DNA: TGCGCCAGCAGTGAGGTCTTTGCGGGAGGGGGGGCAGATACGCAGTATTTT
CDR3: CASSEVFAGGGADTQYF

size: few
D: .
J: TRBJ2-7
V: TRBV18
DNA: TGTGCCAGCTCACGAACCCAGGGAGAGCAGTACTTC
CDR3: CASSRTQGEQYF

size: .
D: TRBD2
J: TRBJ2-3
V: TRBV6-5
DNA: TGTGCCAGCAGTTACCGGGGACTAGCTGGGGATACGCAGTATTTT
CDR3: CASSYRGLAGDTQYF

size: .
D: .
J: TRBJ2-5
V: TRBV4-1
DNA: TGCGCCAGCAGCCAAGGCCTGCTTGGGGGGGCGGGAGAGACCCAGTACTTC
CDR3: CASSQGLLGGAGETQYF

size: .
D: .
J: TRBJ1-1
V: TRBV5-5
DNA: TGTGCCAGCAGCTTGTTTGCCAGGGGATGGACTGAAGCTTTCTTT
CDR3: CASSLFARGWTEAFF

size: once
D: .
J: TRBJ1-2
V: TRBV7-9
DNA: TGTGCCAGCAGCTTAGATGGGGGCCTTACCCGGGGGTATGGCTACACCTTC
CDR3: CASSLDGGLTRGYGYTF

size: .
D: TRBD1
J: TRBJ1-1
V: TRBV7-9
DNA: TGTGCCAGCAGCTTTAGCGCATCAGGGGGCCGAAATGAAGCTTTCTTT
CDR3: CASSFSASGGRNEAFF

size: .
D: .
J: TRBJ1-2
V: TRBV2
DNA: TGTGCCAGCCTCGAAGGGCACAGCTCCTATGGCTACACCTTC
CDR3: CASLEGHSSYGYTF

size: .
D: TRBD1
J: TRBJ1-4
V: TRBV7-6
DNA: TGTGCCAGCAGCTACAACAGGGGGCTGGGTGAAAAACTGTTTTTT
CDR3: CASSYNRGLGEKLFF

size: .
D: .
J: TRBJ2-5
V: TRBV5-1
DNA: TGCGCCAGCAGCCCGACAGTCGTGGAGACCCAGTACTTC
CDR3: CASSPTVVETQYF

size: few
D: TRBD1
J: TRBJ1-1
V: TRBV5-1
DNA: TGCGCCAGCAGCTCCGACAGGGGGGACACTGAAGCTTTCTTT
CDR3: CASSSDRGDTEAFF

size: .
D: TRBD2
J: TRBJ2-5
V: TRBV29-1
DNA: TGCAGCGTTCGACGCGGGAGGGGGGAGACCCAGTACTTC
CDR3: CSVRRGRGETQYF

size: once
D: TRBD2
J: TRBJ2-7
V: TRBV11-3
DNA: TGTGCCAGCAGCTTAGCGATTGAGGGAGGGATTCCTGGCGAGCAGTACTTC
CDR3: CASSLAIEGGIPGEQYF

size: .
D: TRBD1
J: TRBJ2-1
V: TRBV10-3
DNA: TGTGCCATCAGTTACTTACAGGGGACCTACAATGAGCAGTTCTTC
CDR3: CAISYLQGTYNEQFF

size: .
D: TRBD2
J: TRBJ2-1
V: TRBV2
DNA: TGTGCCAGCAGTGAAAGCGGGAGGGCTTACAATGAGCAGTTCTTC
CDR3: CASSESGRAYNEQFF

size: .
D: .
J: TRBJ1-5
V: TRBV6-1
DNA: TGTGCCAGCAGTGAAGTGGACGGCTACAATCAGCCCCAGCATTTT
CDR3: CASSEVDGYNQPQHF

size: .
D: .
J: TRBJ2-7
V: TRBV2
DNA: TGTGCCAGCAGTCCCCGGGACCTCTCCTACGAGCAGTACTTC
CDR3: CASSPRDLSYEQYF

size: once
D: TRBD1
J: TRBJ1-2
V: TRBV27
DNA: TGTGCCAGCAGTCCGACCGGGACAGGGAACGTAGGCTACACCTTC
CDR3: CASSPTGTGNVGYTF

size: .
D: .
J: TRBJ1-2
V: TRBV11-2
DNA: TGTGCCAGCAGCTTACGCAGGGGACCCTACCCTAACTATGGCTACACCTTC
CDR3: CASSLRRGPYPNYGYTF

size: .
D: .
J: TRBJ2-6
V: TRBV5-1
DNA: TGCGCCAGCGGGGTGGGGCAGGGAAAGGGCTCTGGGGCCAACGTCCTGACTTTC
CDR3: CASGVGQGKGSGANVLTF

size: .
D: TRBD1
J: TRBJ1-1
V: TRBV7-9
DNA: TGTGCCAGCAGCGTCGGGACAGAGAACACTGAAGCTTTCTTT
CDR3: CASSVGTENTEAFF

size: .
D: .
J: TRBJ2-1
V: TRBV7-2
DNA: TGTGCCAGCAGCCCTGCCGTACCTCGTGGGGGTGAGCAGTTCTTC
CDR3: CASSPAVPRGGEQFF

size: .
D: .
J: TRBJ1-2
V: TRBV27
DNA: TGTGCCAGCAGTTTATCCGGCAGCAACTCCTATGGCTACACCTTC
CDR3: CASSLSGSNSYGYTF

size: .
D: .
J: TRBJ2-6
V: TRBV10-2
DNA: TGCGCCAGCAGTTTCGCTCTCTCTGGGGCCAACGTCCTGACTTTC
CDR3: CASSFALSGANVLTF

size: few
D: .
J: TRBJ2-1
V: TRBV11-1
DNA: TGTGCCAGCAGCTTAGGGCGGCACAATGAGCAGTTCTTC
CDR3: CASSLGRHNEQFF

size: .
D: TRBD2
J: TRBJ2-1
V: TRBV19
DNA: TGTGCCAGTAGTGCGCCGGGACTAGGGTACAATGAGCAGTTCTTC
CDR3: CASSAPGLGYNEQFF

size: .
D: TRBD1
J: TRBJ2-2
V: TRBV5-4
DNA: TGTGCCAGCAGCCGGGGACAGGGGGCGCTGGCAACCGGGGAGCTGTTTTTT
CDR3: CASSRGQGALATGELFF

size: .
D: .
J: TRBJ2-3
V: TRBV30
DNA: TGTGCCTGGAGAATCACGAACACAGATACGCAGTATTTT
CDR3: CAWRITNTDTQYF

size: .
D: TRBD1
J: TRBJ1-1
V: TRBV5-4
DNA: TGTGCCAGCAGCACCCCTAGGACAGGGAGCACTGAAGCTTTCTTT
CDR3: CASSTPRTGSTEAFF

size: .
D: TRBD1
J: TRBJ1-1
V: TRBV5-4
DNA: TGTGCCAGCAGCTTGGATCTTGGGACAGGGGGCGCTGAAGCTTTCTTT
CDR3: CASSLDLGTGGAEAFF

size: .
D: .
J: TRBJ1-2
V: TRBV29-1
DNA: TGCAGCGCTCGGCAAGCGGACAGATTTGGCTACACCTTC
CDR3: CSARQADRFGYTF

size: .
D: .
J: TRBJ2-1
V: TRBV6-5
DNA: TGTGCCAGCAGTTACTCGAGTAGTTACACCTACAATGAGCAGTTCTTC
CDR3: CASSYSSSYTYNEQFF

size: .
D: TRBD1
J: TRBJ2-7
V: TRBV10-3
DNA: TGTGCCATCAGGGCCGGGACAGGGTCCTACGAGCAGTACTTC
CDR3: CAIRAGTGSYEQYF

size: .
D: .
J: TRBJ2-3
V: TRBV29-1
DNA: TGCAGCGTCGCCGCGGTGTGGGATACGCAGTATTTT
CDR3: CSVAAVWDTQYF

size: .
D: .
J: TRBJ2-3
V: TRBV9
DNA: TGTGCCAGCAGCGTTGGGGGAAGTTTCACAGATACGCAGTATTTT
CDR3: CASSVGGSFTDTQYF

size: .
D: .
J: TRBJ2-7
V: TRBV6-1
DNA: TGTGCCAGCACCCCCGTGACCGGGTCTACCTACGAGCAGTACTTC
CDR3: CASTPVTGSTYEQYF

size: few
D: TRBD1
J: TRBJ1-3
V: TRBV6-1
DNA: TGTGCCAGCAGTGGCCACAGGGGGCCCTTCGGAAACACCATATATTTT
CDR3: CASSGHRGPFGNTIYF

size: .
D: .
J: TRBJ1-5
V: TRBV10-2
DNA: TGCGCCAGCGCTGAGGGACGGTTGGGGTATCAGCCCCAGCATTTT
CDR3: CASAEGRLGYQPQHF

size: .
D: TRBD2
J: TRBJ2-3
V: TRBV29-1
DNA: TGCAGCGTTCTCCTAGCGGGAGGGATGGTGACAGATACGCAGTATTTT
CDR3: CSVLLAGGMVTDTQYF

size: .
D: TRBD1
J: TRBJ2-1
V: TRBV5-4
DNA: TGTGCCAGCAGCCGACAGGGGGCAGGCAATGAGCAGTTCTTC
CDR3: CASSRQGAGNEQFF

size: .
D: .
J: TRBJ2-7
V: TRBV6-6
DNA: TGTGCCAGCAGTTACTCCAGCCGGCTAATACCCGTCGAGCAGTACTTC
CDR3: CASSYSSRLIPVEQYF

size: few
D: TRBD2
J: TRBJ2-1
V: TRBV4-2
DNA: TGTGCCAGCAGCCTACGACTAGCGGGAGAGCAGTTCTTC
CDR3: CASSLRLAGEQFF

size: .
D: TRBD2
J: TRBJ2-2
V: TRBV2
DNA: TGTGCCAGCAGTGAAAGGCTAGCGGGAGCCCTCGGGGAGCTGTTTTTT
CDR3: CASSERLAGALGELFF

size: .
D: TRBD2
J: TRBJ2-7
V: TRBV19
DNA: TGTGCCAGTAGCGAGCGGGGAGGGGACTCCTACGAGCAGTACTTC
CDR3: CASSERGGDSYEQYF

size: .
D: .
J: TRBJ2-2
V: TRBV5-6
DNA: TGTGCCAGCAGCTTGTTTGTGGGTTTGGCCGGGGAGCTGTTTTTT
CDR3: CASSLFVGLAGELFF

size: .
D: TRBD1
J: TRBJ1-2
V: TRBV19
DNA: TGTGCCAGTAGTGGCTCACAGGGGATGGACTATGGCTACACCTTC
CDR3: CASSGSQGMDYGYTF

size: .
D: TRBD2
J: TRBJ2-1
V: TRBV27
DNA: TGTGCCAGCCAACCGGGACTACAGTACAATGAGCAGTTCTTC
CDR3: CASQPGLQYNEQFF